The next 26 T cell receptor beta chains were all read from a single sample in a study of OX40 agonist ivuxolimab in advanced cancers. Clones were read by immunoSEQ multiplex PCR, and TCRdb kept only the in-frame ones, dropping some. The sample consists of approximately 29,000 clones, roughly 84% of them appearing once. The sample here was CD4+ or CD8+ T cells sorted from blood, taken in a trial of the OX40 agonist ivuxolimab. These TCRs come from an adult with an advanced solid tumor such as melanoma, head and neck, liver or kidney cancer.

This chain joins TRBV29-1 and TRBJ2-7; 8 bases map to TRBD1. Germline V gene lookup returns CDR1 SQVTM and CDR2 ANQGSEA. V was pared by 6 bases and J by 0 bases, with 4 bases of the junction left unmatched. The CDR3 has 13 amino acids. The CDR3 DNA reads as TGCAGCGTCACAGGGGGTCCCTCCTACGAGCAGTACTTC. Its protein product is CSVTGGPSYEQYF.

This clone was seen more than once but under ten times. This chain uses TRBV12-5 with TRBJ1-1, with D maybe TRBD1 (5 bases). Trimming took 6 bases from V and 4 from J, leaving 12 bases between them. This CDR3 contains 13 residues. The germline gives CDR1 LGHNT, CDR2 FRNRAP. CDR3 protein: CASGWDSGTEAFF. The CDR3 DNA follows: TGTGCTAGTGGCTGGGACTCTGGCACTGAAGCTTTCTTT.

The chain combines TRBV4-1 with TRBJ2-3, with 9 bases that match TRBD2. V was pared by 0 bases and J by 5 bases, with 9 bases of the junction left unmatched. The CDR3 spans 17 residues. Germline loops: CDR1 MGHRA, CDR2 YSYEKL. The CDR3 DNA follows: TGCGCCAGCAGCCAAGATCCGTGGCGGGGGGGCAAAGATACGCAGTATTTT. Amino acids: CASSQDPWRGGKDTQYF.

This chain uses TRBV2 with TRBJ2-7; a weak D match, TRBD1 (5 bases). Germline CDR1 reads SNHLY; CDR2 reads FYNNEI. Trimming removed 4 bases from V and 2 bases from J, with 9 bases in between. The CDR3 loop spans 13 amino acids. The CDR3 DNA sequence: TGTGCCAGCAGTGCCCCGGACACCTACGAGCAGTACTTC. Amino acids: CASSAPDTYEQYF.

CDR3 protein: CASSSYNWPLHF. The CDR3 DNA reads as TGTGCCAGCAGCTCCTATAATTGGCCCCTCCACTTT. The chain is built from TRBV11-3 and TRBJ1-6; D is undetermined. The CDR3 runs to 12 residues. Germline V gives CDR1 SGHNT, CDR2 YENEEA. V lost 4 bases, J lost 13 bases, and 11 bases lay in between.

The chain employs TRBV29-1 and TRBJ2-5; D remains unclear. V lost 4 bases, J lost 2 bases, and 14 bases lay in between. Germline-derived CDR1 and CDR2 are SQVTM and ANQGSEA. There are 14 residues in the CDR3. CDR3 bases: TGCAGCGTTGTTGGTGATGTAGGGCAAGAGACCCAGTACTTC. It translates to CSVVGDVGQETQYF.

This clone was found a few times. This chain connects TRBV19 to TRBJ1-5, with 8 bases fitting TRBD1. Germline CDR1 reads LNHDA; CDR2 reads SQIVND (reference sequence). V shed 3 bases and J 0 bases; nucleotides not matched to a gene: 1. The CDR3 sequence is 15 residues long. CDR3 nucleotides: TGTGCCAGTAGTATCCAGGGGGCTAGCAATCAGCCCCAGCATTTT. Its protein is CASSIQGASNQPQHF. Filled out from reference TRBV19 and TRBJ1-5, the complete variable domain reads DGGITQSPKYLFRKEGQNVTLSCEQNLNHDAMYWYRQDPGQGLRLIYYSQIVNDFQKGDIAEGYSVSREKKESFPLTVTSAQKNPTAFYLCASSIQGASNQPQHFGDGTRLSIL.

The chain employs TRBV5-5 and TRBJ1-4; TRBD1 matches at 10 bases. The germline CDR1 and CDR2 sequences are SGHKS and YYEKEE (reference sequence). The CDR3 has 18 residues. Trimming at V came to 2 bases and at J to 7 bases, leaving 14 bases not matched to a gene. The CDR3 region has the DNA TGTGCCAGCAGCTTTTCTATAACACCGGGACAGGGGACTGAAAAACTGTTTTTT. Protein sequence: CASSFSITPGQGTEKLFF.

This chain connects TRBV5-1 to TRBJ2-1, with no clear D. Germline lookup yields CDR1 SGHRS and CDR2 YFSETQ. Trimming shortened V by 2 bases and J by 0 bases, and 9 bases separated the two germline ends. The CDR3 spans 15 residues. CDR3 sequence: CASSFTLSSYNEQFF. In DNA, the CDR3 is TGCGCCAGCAGCTTCACCCTCAGCTCCTACAATGAGCAGTTCTTC.

The V call is TRBV4-2, the J call TRBJ2-4, with 10 bases aligning to TRBD2. The V segment lost 3 bases and the J segment 0 bases; nucleotides outside the gene matches: 11. The length of the CDR3 is 19 residues. CDR1 is LGHNA and CDR2 is YNFKEQ in the germline V gene. CDR3 in amino acids: CASSQTARLAGLAKNIQYF. DNA for the CDR3: TGTGCCAGCAGCCAGACCGCAAGACTAGCGGGCTTAGCCAAAAACATTCAGTACTTC.

The chain carries TRBV29-1 and TRBJ2-1; 8 nucleotides line up with TRBD2. The V gene's germline CDR1 is SQVTM and CDR2 ANQGSEA. V was pared by 4 bases and J by 9 bases, with 11 bases of the junction left unmatched. The CDR3 consists of 14 residues. DNA for the CDR3: TGCAGCGTTGTTGGGACTAGGGTCCTTGGTGAGCAGTTCTTC. This translates into CSVVGTRVLGEQFF.

The chain is built from TRBV2 and TRBJ2-2, with 8 bases aligning to TRBD1. This CDR3 comprises 16 residues. With V trimmed by 3 bases and J by 6 bases, 9 bases remained unmatched. Germline V lookup: CDR1 SNHLY, CDR2 FYNNEI. The CDR3 protein is CASSDSSRGLSGELFF. In DNA, the CDR3 is TGTGCCAGCAGTGATTCGTCCAGGGGGCTCTCCGGGGAGCTGTTTTTT.

V usage is TRBV7-8 and J usage is TRBJ2-1; D might be TRBD2 (6 bases). The germline gives CDR1 SGHVS, CDR2 FQNEAQ. CDR3 length: 16 residues. Between the trimmed V and J ends, which lost 5 bases and 5 bases, there was a span of 19 bases. CDR3 loop: CASSRLRDSPDNEQFF. DNA of the CDR3: TGTGCCAGCAGCCGTTTACGGGACTCCCCAGACAATGAGCAGTTCTTC.

The CDR3 is CASSLQKNTEAFF. DNA of the CDR3: TGTGCCAGTTCTTTACAGAAGAACACTGAAGCTTTCTTT. The genes are TRBV18 and TRBJ1-1; D not certain. Germline assignment: CDR1 KGHSH and CDR2 LQKENI. Trimming shortened V by 9 bases and J by 1 base, and 12 bases separated the two germline ends. This CDR3 region has 13 residues.

This chain links TRBV6-5 with TRBJ2-7; 8 positions match TRBD1. Per the germline V gene, CDR1 is MNHEY and CDR2 is SVGAGI. The CDR3 runs 14 residues. The ends lost 5 bases at V and 0 bases at J; junction bases unmatched: 3. The DNA of the CDR3 is TGTGCCAGCAGTGACAGGGGCAGCTCCTACGAGCAGTACTTC. This gives the protein CASSDRGSSYEQYF.

The chain links TRBV6-5 to TRBJ2-5, with D maybe TRBD2 (6 bases). The CDR3 consists of 16 residues. Germline V gene data show CDR1 as MNHEY and CDR2 as SVGAGI. V was pared by 2 bases and J by 5 bases, with 18 bases between. The CDR3 reads CASSYGTDTGGETQYF. The DNA for the CDR3 is TGTGCCAGCAGTTACGGAACGGACACCGGAGGGGAGACCCAGTACTTC.

The rearrangement links TRBV2 to TRBJ1-1; 9 bases agree with TRBD1. With V trimmed by 5 bases and J by 4 bases, 8 bases remained unmatched. Germline loops: CDR1 SNHLY, CDR2 FYNNEI. There are 15 residues in the CDR3. DNA for the CDR3: TGTGCCAGCAGTCCGGGACAGGGAGAGGGCACTGAAGCTTTCTTT. Translated: CASSPGQGEGTEAFF.

This chain uses TRBV28 with TRBJ2-1, with D perhaps given as TRBD1 or TRBD2 (5 bases each). V lost 7 bases, J lost 3 bases, and 10 bases lay in between. Germline CDR1 is MDHEN and CDR2 is SYDVKM. The CDR3 has 13 amino acids. The CDR3 nucleotides read TGTGCCAGCACGAGGGGCTTCTACAATGAGCAGTTCTTC. Translation: CASTRGFYNEQFF.

This chain joins TRBV25-1 and TRBJ2-3, with D hard to call. This CDR3 is 13 amino acids long. The V end lost 5 bases, the J end lost 3 bases, and 9 bases lay between the germline ends. Germline values: CDR1 MGHDK, CDR2 SYGVNS. CDR3 DNA sequence: TGTGCCAGCAGTACAGTTCAAACAGATACGCAGTATTTT. It yields the protein CASSTVQTDTQYF.

The gene calls are TRBV2 and TRBJ1-2; D may be TRBD1 (5 bases). V was trimmed by 7 bases and J by 0 bases, leaving 12 bases between them. Germline-derived CDR1 and CDR2 are SNHLY and FYNNEI. This CDR3 is built from 14 residues. The CDR3 nucleotides read TGTGCCAGCACGGGGCGGTGGCCTAACTATGGCTACACCTTC. It translates to CASTGRWPNYGYTF.

The chain's CDR3 is CASSLGVGNEQFF. The CDR3, as DNA: TGTGCCAGCAGCCTTGGAGTCGGCAATGAGCAGTTCTTC. V gene TRBV11-2 combines with J gene TRBJ2-1, with D unresolved. Germline CDR1 SGHAT, CDR2 FQNNGV. Trimming removed 5 bases from V and 6 bases from J, with 11 bases in between. The CDR3 is 13 amino acids.

This chain joins TRBV2 and TRBJ2-2; TRBD2 matches 9 bases. With V trimmed by 8 bases and J by 4 bases, 14 bases remained unmatched. The CDR3 covers 17 residues. Germline V gene data show CDR1 as SNHLY and CDR2 as FYNNEI. The DNA of the CDR3 is TGTGCCAGCCAGACCTCAGGGACTAGCATCGGCACCGGGGAGCTGTTTTTT. Protein product: CASQTSGTSIGTGELFF.

The chain recombines TRBV28 with TRBJ1-1; D gene ambiguous. Germline CDR1 is MDHEN and CDR2 is SYDVKM. Trimming pared 5 bases from V and 4 bases from J, leaving 11 bases between. The CDR3 runs 13 residues. For the CDR3, the DNA is TGTGCCAGCAGTAATCGGGGTCCCACTGAAGCTTTCTTT. Translating it yields CASSNRGPTEAFF.

This clone was observed a few times. The V and J genes are TRBV6-1 and TRBJ2-1, with 11 bases aligning to TRBD2. V was clipped by 2 bases and J by 7 bases; unmatched bases: 4. CDR1 is MNHNS and CDR2 is SASEGT in the germline V gene. The CDR3 contains 15 residues. This CDR3 is CASSEKIAGGNEQFF. Here the CDR3 DNA reads TGTGCCAGCAGTGAAAAGATAGCGGGAGGGAATGAGCAGTTCTTC.

This clone was counted a single time. The rearrangement uses TRBV5-8 and TRBJ1-2; D not resolved. Germline V gives CDR1 SGHTS, CDR2 YDEGEE. V was shortened by 2 bases and J by 5 bases, with 10 bases between the two germline ends. The CDR3 runs 13 residues. The DNA of the CDR3 is TGTGCCAGCAGCTTCGACCCTATTTATGGCTACACCTTC. It encodes CASSFDPIYGYTF. The full variable domain, in which reference TRBV5-8 and TRBJ1-2 provide the parts outside the CDR3, is EAGVTQSPTHLIKTRGQQATLRCSPISGHTSVYWYQQALGLGLQFLLWYDEGEERNRGNFPPRFSGRQFPNYSSELNVNALELEDSALYLCASSFDPIYGYTFGSGTRLTVV.

In this sample, this clone turned up a few times. The chain is built from TRBV23-1 and TRBJ1-1; D uncertain. TRBV23-1 qualifies as an ORF whose function is uncertain. This CDR3 has 12 amino acids. The V and J ends lost 0 bases and 8 bases respectively, with 7 bases between them. As DNA, the CDR3 is TGCGCCAGCAGTCAATCGGCGGTAGAAGCTTTCTTT. Protein product: CASSQSAVEAFF.